This T cell receptor (beta chain) was sequenced in a study of response to subunit inactivated influenza vaccine. With 5 bases clipped from V and 5 bases from J, the junction kept 4 bases outside the gene matches. The CDR3 has 14 residues. Using its own MiXCR run on the RT-PCR reads, TCRdb lists one record per CDR3 protein. The sample includes hundreds of thousands of distinct CDR3 sequences, 12% of them seen just once. There are a few counts of this clonotype. The clonotype comes from a man aged 50 or older who received an inactivated influenza vaccine. This sample comprised non-naive T cells sorted from PBMCs, obtained 14 to 15 days before vaccination. V is TRBV12-3 or TRBV12-4 and J is TRBJ2-7; 12 bases fit TRBD1. The CDR3 spells CASSGTGGFHEQYF. Here the CDR3 DNA reads TGTGCCAGCAGTGGGACAGGGGGCTTCCACGAGCAGTACTTC.